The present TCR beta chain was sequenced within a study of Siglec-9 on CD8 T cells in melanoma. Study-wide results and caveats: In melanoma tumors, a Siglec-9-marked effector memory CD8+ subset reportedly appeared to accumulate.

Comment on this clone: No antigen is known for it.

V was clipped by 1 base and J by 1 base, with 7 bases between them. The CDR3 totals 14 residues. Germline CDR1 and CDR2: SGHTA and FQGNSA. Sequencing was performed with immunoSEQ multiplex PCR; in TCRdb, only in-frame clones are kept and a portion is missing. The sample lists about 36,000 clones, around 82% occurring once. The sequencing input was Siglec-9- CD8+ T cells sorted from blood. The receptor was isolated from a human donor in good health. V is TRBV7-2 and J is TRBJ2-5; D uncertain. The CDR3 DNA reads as TGTGCCAGCAGCTTAGACGGGCTCCAAGAGACCCAGTACTTC. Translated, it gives CASSLDGLQETQYF.